Presented here are 5 T cell receptor beta chains from one specimen sequenced in a study of T cells in localized non-small cell lung cancer. Here immunoSEQ multiplex PCR was the method, and the copy in TCRdb shows in-frame clones only, minus some. The data hold fewer than 100,000 clones, with around 80% observed a single time. The sample in question was peripheral blood, obtained before any cancer treatment. The receptor set was obtained from a female donor older than 55 with stage I lung adenocarcinoma.

This chain uses TRBV6-1 with TRBJ1-4; weak D call: TRBD1 (6 bases). This CDR3 has 15 residues. V was trimmed by 0 bases and J by 5 bases, leaving 10 bases between them. CDR1 and CDR2 from the germline V gene are MNHNS and SASEGT. The CDR3 spells CASSEAPDSNEKLFF. CDR3 nucleotides: TGTGCCAGCAGTGAAGCACCGGACAGCAATGAAAAACTGTTTTTT.

The gene calls are TRBV19 and TRBJ1-3; tentative D call: TRBD1 (5 bases). CDR3 length equals 14 residues. In germline, CDR1 is LNHDA, CDR2 SQIVND (reference sequence). Between the trimmed V and J ends, which lost 7 bases and 3 bases, there was a span of 13 bases. This CDR3 reads CASTRGAYGNTIYF. The CDR3 DNA reads TGTGCCAGTACAAGGGGCGCTTATGGAAACACCATATATTTT.

The gene calls are TRBV2 and TRBJ2-3; TRBD2 matches 7 bases. The junction had 3 bases not matched to a gene; V was cut back by 0 bases and J by 6 bases. Germline V gene data show CDR1 as SNHLY and CDR2 as FYNNEI. The CDR3 totals 14 residues. The chain's CDR3 is CASSEAGGWDTQYF. In DNA, the CDR3 is TGTGCCAGCAGTGAAGCGGGGGGGTGGGATACGCAGTATTTT.

This chain's CDR3 is CASRGRLGEQFF. The CDR3 region has the DNA TGTGCCAGCAGAGGACGCCTTGGCGAGCAGTTCTTC. The chain links TRBV6-6 to TRBJ2-1; D gene unclear. V dropped 6 bases and J dropped 10 bases, with 13 bases sitting between them. CDR1 is MNHNY and CDR2 is SVGAGI in the germline V gene (reference sequence). This CDR3 spans 12 amino acids.

Worth noting for this clone: A much larger clone differs by one base, so this may be a read error. This chain's CDR3 is CASSLGSSYEQYF. In DNA form, the CDR3 reads TGTGCCAGCAGCTTGGGGAGCTCCTACGAGCAGTACTTC. The rearrangement links TRBV11-2 to TRBJ2-7, with a tentative D call TRBD2 (5 bases). The V end was cut by 3 bases, the J end by 0 bases, with 6 bases between. The CDR3 consists of 13 residues. Germline V gene sequence: CDR1 SGHAT, CDR2 FQNNGV.